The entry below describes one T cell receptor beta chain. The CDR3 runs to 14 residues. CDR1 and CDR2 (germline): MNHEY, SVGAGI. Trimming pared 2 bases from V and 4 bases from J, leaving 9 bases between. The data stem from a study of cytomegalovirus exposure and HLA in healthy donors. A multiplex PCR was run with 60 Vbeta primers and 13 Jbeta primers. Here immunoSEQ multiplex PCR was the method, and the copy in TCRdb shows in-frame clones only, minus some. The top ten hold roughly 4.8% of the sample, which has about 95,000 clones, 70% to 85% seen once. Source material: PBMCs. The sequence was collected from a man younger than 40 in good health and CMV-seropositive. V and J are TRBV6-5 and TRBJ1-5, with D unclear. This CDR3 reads CASSYGTANQPQHF. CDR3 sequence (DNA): TGTGCCAGCAGTTACGGCACAGCTAATCAGCCCCAGCATTTT.